This T cell receptor (beta chain) derives from a study of cytomegalovirus exposure and HLA in healthy donors. PCR was performed using 60 Vbeta and 13 Jbeta primers. Method: immunoSEQ multiplex PCR; TCRdb's copy keeps in-frame clones and lacks some. The sample includes fewer than 80,000 clones, about 73% of them seen just once. Regarding the study as a whole: Most TCR sequences were rare, but some public TCRs occurred in many donors. Associated with cytomegalovirus, according to the listing, were around 160 TCR beta chains. Through in vitro validation, a few CMV-associated chains were shown to be specific for CMV antigens.

Concerning this clone: Antigen specificity is unknown.

With 0 bases clipped from V and 8 bases from J, the junction kept 6 bases outside the gene matches. CDR3 length: 15 amino acids. The germline V gene encodes CDR1 SGHNT and CDR2 YENEEA. This chain connects TRBV11-3 to TRBJ2-1; 8 bases match TRBD2. The sequence derives from a woman aged 55-70 years in good health and CMV-seropositive. The specimen was PBMCs. The CDR3 region is CASSLEGTRWDEQFF. The DNA for the CDR3 is TGTGCCAGCAGCTTAGAAGGGACTAGATGGGATGAGCAGTTCTTC.